These 26 T cell receptor beta chains share one sample of origin, sequenced in a study of blood T cell repertoires in COVID-19. Sequencing was performed with immunoSEQ multiplex PCR; in TCRdb, only in-frame clones are kept and a portion is missing. The table includes roughly 260,000 clones, 75% to 95% detected once. The sequenced sample was peripheral blood. These TCRs come from a person aged 18-29 years with COVID-19, enrolled during active disease.

This clone is a singleton in its sample. V is TRBV5-6 and J is TRBJ1-4, with D perhaps TRBD1 (6 bases). Per germline, CDR1 SGHDT and CDR2 YYEEEE. V was trimmed by 2 bases and J by 7 bases, leaving 12 bases between them. The CDR3 runs 14 residues. Written as DNA, the CDR3 is TGTGCCAGCAGCTTTCGGGGGGCCGGTGAAAAACTGTTTTTT. Its protein is CASSFRGAGEKLFF.

The chain combines TRBV14 with TRBJ2-7; D call uncertain. V shed 2 bases and J shed 3 bases, with 11 bases lying between them. Germline V gene data show CDR1 as SGHDN and CDR2 as FVKESK. The CDR3 runs 14 residues. The CDR3: CASSQQLASYEQYF. The CDR3, as DNA: TGTGCCAGCAGCCAACAGTTAGCTAGCTACGAGCAGTACTTC.

On this clone: Other DNA sequences within the sample encode an identical CDR3. V is TRBV7-2 and J is TRBJ2-1; 13 bases agree with TRBD2. The junction had 0 bases not matched to a gene; V was cut back by 1 base and J by 0 bases. Germline values: CDR1 SGHTA, CDR2 FQGNSA. The CDR3 loop spans 17 amino acids. Written as DNA, the CDR3 is TGTGCCAGCAGCTTAGGGACTAGCGGGAGCTCCTACAATGAGCAGTTCTTC. Its translation is CASSLGTSGSSYNEQFF.

V usage is TRBV6-1 and J usage is TRBJ1-2; perhaps TRBD1 as D (5 bases). The CDR3 has 16 residues. CDR1 and CDR2 (germline): MNHNS, SASEGT. V lost 0 bases to trimming and J lost 0 bases, with 11 bases between them. This CDR3 reads CASSEAQGQANYGYTF. The CDR3 DNA reads as TGTGCCAGCAGTGAAGCGCAGGGCCAAGCTAACTATGGCTACACCTTC.

The chain has TRBV4-3 and TRBJ2-4, with D possibly matching TRBD2 (5 bases). Germline CDR1 and CDR2: LGHNA and YSLEER. Trimming pared 1 base from V and 9 bases from J, leaving 10 bases between. This CDR3 is built from 13 residues. CDR3 coding DNA: TGCGCCAGCAGCCAAGCGTTAAGCGGCATTCAGTACTTC. It is translated as CASSQALSGIQYF.

This sequence joins TRBV6-2 or TRBV6-3 and TRBJ2-3, with 8 bases matching TRBD1. J gave up 0 bases and V 6 bases, and 2 bases lay outside the gene matches. CDR3 length: 14 residues. CDR1 and CDR2 (germline): MNHEY, SVGEGT. The DNA for the CDR3 is TGTGCCAGCAGCGGACAGGGAAGCACAGATACGCAGTATTTT. This gives the protein CASSGQGSTDTQYF.

V gene TRBV29-1 combines with J gene TRBJ1-1; D not certain. Per germline, CDR1 SQVTM and CDR2 ANQGSEA. V was cut by 4 bases and J by 6 bases, with 9 bases left in between. The length of the CDR3 is 11 residues. CDR3 in DNA: TGCAGCGTTGCTATAGTCGCTGAAGCTTTCTTT. It codes for CSVAIVAEAFF. Supplemented by reference TRBV29-1 and TRBJ1-1, the full variable domain reads SAVISQKPSRDICQRGTSLTIQCQVDSQVTMMFWYRQQPGQSLTLIATANQGSEATYESGFVIDKFPISRPNLTFSTLTVSNMSPEDSSIYLCSVAIVAEAFFGQGTRLTVV.

This clone occurred a few times. This chain joins TRBV13 and TRBJ2-7; 9 nucleotides align to TRBD1. The CDR3 has 14 amino acids. Losses at the gene ends were 4 bases for V and 5 bases for J; bases not matched to a gene: 6. The V gene's germline CDR1 is PRHDT and CDR2 FYEKMQ (reference sequence). The CDR3 sequence: CASSSGTGLHEQYF. The CDR3 bases are TGTGCCAGCAGCTCCGGGACAGGGCTTCACGAGCAGTACTTC. The entire variable domain, with the rest obtained from reference TRBV13 and TRBJ2-7, is as follows: AAGVIQSPRHLIKEKRETATLKCYPIPRHDTVYWYQQGPGQDPQFLISFYEKMQSDKGSIPDRFSAQQFSDYHSELNMSSLELGDSALYFCASSSGTGLHEQYFGPGTRLTVT.

This chain links TRBV25-1 with TRBJ2-7; 14 positions match TRBD2. The trim removed 3 bases at V and 1 base at J, leaving 2 bases unmatched. The germline V gene has CDR1 MGHDK and CDR2 SYGVNS. The length of the CDR3 is 16 residues. The DNA for the CDR3 is TGTGCCAGCAGTGACGGACTAGCGGGGGGTTCCTACGAGCAGTACTTC. Translated: CASSDGLAGGSYEQYF.

The chain couples TRBV28 to TRBJ1-2; 8 bases align to TRBD1. V shed 8 bases and J 8 bases; nucleotides not matched to a gene: 16. CDR3 size: 15 residues. CDR1 and CDR2 (germline): MDHEN, SYDVKM. The CDR3 loop reads CASGVGRGHPGGYTF. The CDR3 bases are TGTGCCAGCGGGGTCGGCAGGGGGCATCCTGGAGGCTACACCTTC.

The V gene is TRBV25-1, the J gene TRBJ2-7; the match to TRBD2 covers 14 bases. Germline V gene data show CDR1 as MGHDK and CDR2 as SYGVNS. This CDR3 has 16 amino acids. The trim removed 3 bases at V and 6 bases at J, leaving 7 bases unmatched. CDR3 coding DNA: TGTGCCAGCAGTGAGGGACTAGCGGGAGAATTCCGCGAGCAGTACTTC. It is translated as CASSEGLAGEFREQYF.

In DNA, the CDR3 is TGCAGCGGTAGGAGCGGGGAAAAACTGTTTTTT. Protein: CSGRSGEKLFF. This sequence joins TRBV20-1 and TRBJ1-4; D is unclear. Germline V lookup: CDR1 DFQATT, CDR2 SNEGSKA (reference sequence). The CDR3 is made up of 11 amino acids.

This clone was detected only a few times. The chain couples TRBV4-1 to TRBJ1-2; 7 bases align to TRBD1. The J segment lost 4 bases and the V segment lost 4 bases, leaving 9 bases of the junction unmatched. There are 15 residues in the CDR3. Looked up from germline, CDR1 is MGHRA and CDR2 is YSYEKL. The CDR3 protein is CASSRDRVVGYGYTF. CDR3 coding DNA: TGCGCCAGCAGCCGCGACAGGGTGGTAGGCTATGGCTACACCTTC.

The V call is TRBV30, the J call TRBJ2-1, with 7 bases identical to TRBD2. J was trimmed by 8 bases and V by 7 bases; bases with no gene match: 17. Germline V gene sequence: CDR1 GTSNPN, CDR2 SVGIG (reference sequence). The CDR3 extends over 15 amino acids. CDR3 loop: CASMGQPGGGDEQFF. The CDR3, as DNA: TGTGCCTCTATGGGGCAACCGGGAGGTGGGGATGAGCAGTTCTTC.

V usage is TRBV5-4 and J usage is TRBJ1-1, with D possibly TRBD1 on 6 matching bases. Germline values: CDR1 SGHNT, CDR2 YYREEE (reference sequence). V lost 7 bases and J lost 3, with 22 bases in between. This CDR3 contains 16 residues. The CDR3 loop is CASGPGGGAADTEAFF. CDR3 DNA: TGTGCCAGCGGACCGGGCGGGGGCGCTGCGGACACTGAAGCTTTCTTT.

This chain links TRBV4-2 with TRBJ2-1; TRBD1 matches at 11 bases. Germline lookup yields CDR1 LGHNA and CDR2 YNFKEQ. The CDR3 length is 14 residues. Trimming cost V 4 bases and J 6 bases; bases outside gene matches: 2. The CDR3 DNA is TGTGCCAGCAGCCCTGGACAGGGGGCCAATGAGCAGTTCTTC. It specifies CASSPGQGANEQFF.

The chain combines TRBV28 with TRBJ2-2; D is possibly TRBD2 (6 bases). Per the germline V gene, CDR1 is MDHEN and CDR2 is SYDVKM. Trimming took off 3 bases at V and 3 bases at J, with 20 bases between the two ends. This CDR3 spans 18 amino acids. CDR3 DNA: TGTGCCAGCAGTTTTCTTCGATGGGGGGTTCGCGACACCGGGGAGCTGTTTTTT. It encodes CASSFLRWGVRDTGELFF.

The gene calls are TRBV19 and TRBJ2-7; 11 bases agree with TRBD1. The CDR3 is 14 residues long. Trimming at V came to 3 bases and at J to 3 bases, leaving 1 base not matched to a gene. Germline lookup yields CDR1 LNHDA and CDR2 SQIVND (reference sequence). The CDR3 region is CASSIGTGGYEQYF. CDR3 coding DNA: TGTGCCAGTAGTATCGGGACAGGGGGCTACGAGCAGTACTTC.

This clone was seen once. The chain recombines TRBV21-1 with TRBJ1-5; whether TRBD1, the table's D call, matches the DNA was not checked. TRBV21-1 is a listed pseudogene. This CDR3 is 20 amino acids long. CDR3 bases: TGTGCCAGCAGCAAACAAGTAAAGACAGGGGGCCAACATGTCAATCAGCCCCAGCATTTT. Translation: CASSKQVKTGGQHVNQPQHF.

V usage is TRBV7-9 and J usage is TRBJ2-1, with D perhaps TRBD1 (6 bases). Germline loops: CDR1 SEHNR, CDR2 FQNEAQ (reference sequence). The CDR3 consists of 13 residues. Trimming stripped 6 bases from V and 8 bases from J, with 14 bases between. CDR3 DNA: TGTGCCAGCAGACCCGGGACATCCGATGAGCAGTTCTTC. Residues: CASRPGTSDEQFF.

V is TRBV6-1 and J is TRBJ2-1; no firm D call. The CDR3 totals 15 residues. Germline CDR1 reads MNHNS; CDR2 reads SASEGT. V was clipped by 2 bases and J by 0 bases, with 8 bases between them. This CDR3 reads CASSERVSSYNEQFF. The DNA for the CDR3 is TGTGCCAGCAGTGAACGCGTAAGCTCCTACAATGAGCAGTTCTTC.

The count of this clone is one. The chain uses TRBV29-1 and TRBJ2-4; D is perhaps TRBD1 (6 bases). Germline V lookup: CDR1 SQVTM, CDR2 ANQGSEA. Trimming removed 4 bases from V and 2 bases from J, with 12 bases in between. The CDR3 sequence is 14 residues long. Written as DNA, the CDR3 is TGCAGCGTTGCAAGGCAGGGGACCAAAAACATTCAGTACTTC. Translated: CSVARQGTKNIQYF.

CDR3 DNA sequence: TGTGCCAGCAGTGAAGTGGGACAGGGCACCGGGGAGCTGTTTTTT. Its protein is CASSEVGQGTGELFF. This sequence joins TRBV2 and TRBJ2-2, with 9 bases fitting TRBD1. The CDR3 runs 15 residues. The germline V gene encodes CDR1 SNHLY and CDR2 FYNNEI. J gave up 4 bases and V 1 base, and 1 base lay outside the gene matches. Supplemented by reference TRBV2 and TRBJ2-2, the full variable domain reads EPEVTQTPSHQVTQMGQEVILRCVPISNHLYFYWYRQILGQKVEFLVSFYNNEISEKSEIFDDQFSVERPDGSNFTLKIRSTKLEDSAMYFCASSEVGQGTGELFFGEGSRLTVL.

The chain carries TRBV4-2 and TRBJ2-7; 7 bases align to TRBD2. J was trimmed by 1 base and V by 0 bases; bases with no gene match: 9. The germline gives CDR1 LGHNA, CDR2 YNFKEQ. The CDR3 consists of 17 residues. CDR3 nucleotide sequence: TGTGCCAGCAGCCAAGATATAGGGACTACTACTTCCTACGAGCAGTACTTC. Its protein is CASSQDIGTTTSYEQYF.

The chain combines TRBV5-1 with TRBJ1-4, with D possibly being TRBD1 (6 bases). CDR1 SGHRS and CDR2 YFSETQ come from the germline V gene. V lost 4 bases and J lost 1, with 8 bases in between. The CDR3 contains 14 residues. The CDR3 spells CASSVTGTNEKLFF. CDR3 DNA: TGCGCCAGCAGCGTGACAGGAACTAATGAAAAACTGTTTTTT.

The chain combines TRBV6-2 or TRBV6-3 with TRBJ2-7; D unclear. The CDR3 spans 15 residues. V dropped 0 bases and J dropped 1 base, with 10 bases sitting between them. Germline V gene sequence: CDR1 MNHEY, CDR2 SVGEGT. CDR3 DNA: TGTGCCAGCAGTTACTCGAAGGTCGGGTCCTACGAGCAGTACTTC. Protein: CASSYSKVGSYEQYF.